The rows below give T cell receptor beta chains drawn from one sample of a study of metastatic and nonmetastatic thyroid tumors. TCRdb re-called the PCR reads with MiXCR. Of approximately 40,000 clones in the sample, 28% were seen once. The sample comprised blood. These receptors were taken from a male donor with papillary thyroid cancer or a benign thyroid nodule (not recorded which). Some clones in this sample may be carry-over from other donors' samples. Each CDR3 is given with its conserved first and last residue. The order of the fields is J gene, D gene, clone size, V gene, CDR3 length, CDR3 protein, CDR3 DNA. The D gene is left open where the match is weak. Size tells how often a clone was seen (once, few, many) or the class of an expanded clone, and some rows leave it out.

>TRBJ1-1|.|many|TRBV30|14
CAWRKIGGIPEAFF
TGTGCCTGGAGGAAAATAGGAGGGATTCCTGAAGCTTTCTTT
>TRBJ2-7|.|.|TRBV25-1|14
CASSESGASYEQYF
TGTGCCAGCAGTGAATCGGGAGCCTCCTACGAGCAGTACTTC
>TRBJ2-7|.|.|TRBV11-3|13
CASSQGRSYEQYF
TGTGCCAGCAGTCAGGGGCGGTCCTACGAGCAGTACTTC
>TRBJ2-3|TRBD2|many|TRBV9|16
CASSGSGEPSTDTQYF
TGTGCCAGCAGCGGTAGCGGGGAGCCTAGCACAGATACGCAGTATTTT
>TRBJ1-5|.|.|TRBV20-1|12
CSAVRGNQPQHF
TGCAGTGCTGTCCGGGGCAATCAGCCCCAGCATTTT
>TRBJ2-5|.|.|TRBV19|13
CASRILARETQYF
TGTGCCAGTAGGATCCTAGCGCGCGAGACCCAGTACTTC
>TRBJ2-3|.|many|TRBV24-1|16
CATSDPGTMGADTQYF
TGTGCCACCAGTGACCCTGGGACAATGGGGGCAGATACGCAGTATTTT
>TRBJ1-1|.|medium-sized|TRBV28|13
CASSIEGATEAFF
TGTGCCAGCAGTATAGAGGGCGCGACTGAAGCTTTCTTT
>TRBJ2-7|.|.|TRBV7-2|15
CASSLRGTPSYEQYF
TGTGCCAGCAGCTTAAGGGGGACTCCCTCCTACGAGCAGTACTTC
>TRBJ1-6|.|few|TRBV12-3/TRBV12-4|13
CASSLQGDSPLHF
TGTGCCAGCAGCCTTCAGGGCGATTCACCCCTCCACTTT
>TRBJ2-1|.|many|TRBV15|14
CATSRDPAPAEQFF
TGTGCCACCAGCAGAGACCCCGCCCCTGCTGAGCAGTTCTTC
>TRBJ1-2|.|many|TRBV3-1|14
CASSQEHGNYGYTF
TGTGCCAGCAGCCAAGAACACGGGAACTATGGCTACACCTTC
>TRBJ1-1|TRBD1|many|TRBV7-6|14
CASSLRTGAGEAFF
TGTGCCAGCAGCTTACGAACAGGGGCTGGTGAAGCTTTCTTT
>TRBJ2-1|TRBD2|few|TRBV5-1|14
CASSLLATYNEQFF
TGCGCCAGCAGCTTACTAGCGACCTACAATGAGCAGTTCTTC
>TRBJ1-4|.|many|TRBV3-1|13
CASSQPVDEKLFF
TGTGCCAGCAGCCAACCCGTTGATGAAAAACTGTTTTTT
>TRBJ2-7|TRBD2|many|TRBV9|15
CASSVGASGDYEQYF
TGTGCCAGCAGCGTAGGGGCTAGCGGGGACTACGAGCAGTACTTC
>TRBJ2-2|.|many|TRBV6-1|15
CASRPGSVKSGELFF
TGTGCCAGCCGGCCGGGGTCAGTTAAGTCCGGGGAGCTGTTTTTT
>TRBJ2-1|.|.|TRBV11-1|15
CASSLDSQSYNEQFF
TGTGCCAGCAGCCTGGACAGCCAATCCTACAATGAGCAGTTCTTC
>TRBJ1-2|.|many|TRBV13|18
CASSLGTGGRSENYGYTF
TGTGCCAGCAGCTTAGGAACTGGGGGACGGAGCGAAAATTATGGCTACACCTTC
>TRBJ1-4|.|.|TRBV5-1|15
CASSMADKWTEKLFF
TGCGCCAGCAGCATGGCCGACAAATGGACGGAAAAACTGTTTTTT
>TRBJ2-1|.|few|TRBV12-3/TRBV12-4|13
CASSFRRWDEHFF
TGTGCCAGCAGTTTTCGCAGGTGGGATGAGCATTTCTTC
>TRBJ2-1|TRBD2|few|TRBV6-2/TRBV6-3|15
CASTYSGGSYNEQFF
TGTGCCAGCACCTATAGCGGGGGCTCCTACAATGAGCAGTTCTTC
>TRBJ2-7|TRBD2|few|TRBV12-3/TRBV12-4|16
CASSPTSGTISYEQYF
TGTGCCAGCAGTCCGACTAGCGGGACGATCTCCTACGAGCAGTACTTC
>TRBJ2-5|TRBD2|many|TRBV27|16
CASSPARASGRETQYF
TGTGCCAGCAGTCCCGCCAGGGCTAGCGGGAGAGAGACCCAGTACTTC
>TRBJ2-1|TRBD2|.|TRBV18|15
CASSPSALAGGEQFF
TGTGCCAGCTCACCTTCGGCCCTAGCGGGAGGTGAGCAGTTCTTC
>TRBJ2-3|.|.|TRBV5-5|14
CASSLLGPTDTQYF
TGTGCCAGCAGCTTGTTAGGTCCTACAGATACGCAGTATTTT
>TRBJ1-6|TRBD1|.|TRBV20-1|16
CSARDVTGGINSPLHF
TGCAGTGCTAGAGATGTGACAGGGGGCATTAATTCACCCCTCCACTTT
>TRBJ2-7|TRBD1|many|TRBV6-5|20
CASSSNPSYYPGGRSYEQYF
TGTGCCAGCAGTTCGAACCCAAGCTACTACCCAGGGGGAAGGTCCTACGAGCAGTACTTC
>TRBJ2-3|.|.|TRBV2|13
CASSEWFTDTQYF
TGTGCCAGCAGTGAGTGGTTCACAGATACGCAGTATTTT
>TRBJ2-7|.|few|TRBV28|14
CASRLGVSPYEQYF
TGTGCCAGCAGGCTTGGGGTTTCCCCTTACGAGCAGTACTTC
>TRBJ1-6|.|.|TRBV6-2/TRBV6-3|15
CSSTQHGGGNSPLHF
TGTTCCAGCACCCAACACGGAGGAGGTAATTCACCCCTCCACTTT
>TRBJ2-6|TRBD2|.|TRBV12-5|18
CASGSVPGGHPGANVLTF
TGTGCTAGTGGTTCGGTACCGGGGGGGCACCCTGGGGCCAACGTCCTGACTTTC
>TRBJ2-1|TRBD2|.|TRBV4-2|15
CASSQDLAGGNEQFF
TGTGCCAGCAGCCAAGACCTAGCGGGAGGGAATGAGCAGTTCTTC
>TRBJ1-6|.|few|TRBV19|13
CASRTGDNSPLHF
TGTGCCAGCCGCACAGGAGATAATTCACCCCTCCACTTT